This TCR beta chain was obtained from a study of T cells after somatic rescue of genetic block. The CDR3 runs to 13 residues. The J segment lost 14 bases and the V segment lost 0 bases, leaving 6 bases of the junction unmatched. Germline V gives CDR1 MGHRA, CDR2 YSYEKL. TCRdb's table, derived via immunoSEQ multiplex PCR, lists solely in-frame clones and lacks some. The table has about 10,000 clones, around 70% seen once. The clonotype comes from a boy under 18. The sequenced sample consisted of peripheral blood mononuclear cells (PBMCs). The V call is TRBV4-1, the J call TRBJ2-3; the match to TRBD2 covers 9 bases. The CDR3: CASSQDPAGGSYF. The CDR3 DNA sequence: TGCGCCAGCAGCCAAGATCCGGCGGGAGGGTCGTATTTT.